The clone carrying this T cell receptor beta chain has a handful of counts. Germline assignment: CDR1 DFQATT and CDR2 SNEGSKA (reference sequence). The CDR3 sequence is 12 residues long. Trimming shortened V by 6 bases and J by 1 base, and 9 bases separated the two germline ends. This specimen comes from a study of response to subunit inactivated influenza vaccine. TCRdb independently ran MiXCR on the RT-PCR reads; one entry per CDR3 protein. The repertoire holds approximately 700,000 distinct CDR3 sequences, with approximately 15% as singletons. The V and J genes are TRBV20-1 and TRBJ1-1; D is undetermined. The sequence came from a man between 45 and 60 years old who received an inactivated influenza vaccine. The input for sequencing was PBMCs from blood, taken 11 to 12 days after vaccination. The CDR3 is CSATQTNTEAFF. DNA of the CDR3: TGCAGTGCAACCCAGACGAACACTGAAGCTTTCTTT.